A single sample gave rise to the 5 T cell receptor beta chains below, sequenced in a study of a mutant IDH1 vaccine in newly diagnosed glioma. Time point in this sample: week 5, during vaccination. The investigators gave 300 ug of mutant IDH1 20-mer peptide in each vaccine dose, together with topical imiquimod. Antigens of these TCRs are unknown. The data were produced by immunoSEQ multiplex PCR, yet TCRdb's version contains in-frame clones alone and is incomplete. This table has over 45,000 clones, around 81% appearing once. The material was PBMCs, obtained from a glioma patient whose treatment included an IDH1 peptide vaccine. These receptors were collected from a man aged 25 to 40 with glioma.

This chain uses TRBV7-8 with TRBJ1-2; the match to TRBD1 covers 8 bases. The V gene end was trimmed by 1 base and the J gene end by 6 bases; junction bases not matched to a gene: 4. Germline-derived CDR1 and CDR2 are SGHVS and FQNEAQ. The CDR3 is 14 amino acids. This CDR3 is CASSLDRGEHGYTF. The CDR3 region has the DNA TGTGCCAGCAGCTTAGACAGGGGGGAACATGGCTACACCTTC. Supplemented by reference TRBV7-8 and TRBJ1-2, the full variable domain reads GAGVSQSPRYKVAKRGQDVALRCDPISGHVSLFWYQQALGQGPEFLTYFQNEAQLDKSGLPSDRFFAERPEGSVSTLKIQRTQQEDSAVYLCASSLDRGEHGYTFGSGTRLTVV.

V gene TRBV15 combines with J gene TRBJ1-5; D is unresolved. The CDR3 is 11 amino acids. V lost 0 bases and J lost 9, with 3 bases in between. The germline gives CDR1 LNHNV, CDR2 YYDKDF (reference sequence). The CDR3 loop reads CATSRDGPQHF. The CDR3 nucleotides read TGTGCCACCAGCAGAGATGGGCCCCAGCATTTT.

V gene TRBV4-1 combines with J gene TRBJ1-2; the D is unclear. The CDR3 spans 17 residues. The ends were cut back, 1 base at V and 4 bases at J, with 19 bases in the middle. Per the germline V gene, CDR1 is MGHRA and CDR2 is YSYEKL. This CDR3 is CASSQGVRAGFGYGYTF. CDR3 sequence (DNA): TGCGCCAGCAGCCAAGGAGTTCGGGCGGGTTTTGGCTATGGCTACACCTTC.

V usage is TRBV5-1 and J usage is TRBJ1-1; tentative D call: TRBD1 (5 bases). This CDR3 comprises 14 residues. Germline V gene lookup returns CDR1 SGHRS and CDR2 YFSETQ. The V end lost 0 bases, the J end lost 2 bases, and 8 bases lay between the germline ends. The CDR3 loop is CASSLVGANTEAFF. Here the CDR3 DNA reads TGCGCCAGCAGCTTGGTAGGGGCCAACACTGAAGCTTTCTTT.

In regard to this clone: The junction and the germline gene differ at one end; a read error may be behind it. The J gene is TRBJ2-2, the V gene TRBV27; D call uncertain. This CDR3 contains 12 residues. Germline-derived CDR1 and CDR2 are MNHEY and SMNVEV (reference sequence). The CDR3 reads CASRLSAGELFF. Written as DNA, the CDR3 is TGTGCCAGCAGATTATCTGCCGGGGAGCTGTTTTTT.